The 2 T cell receptor beta chains in this list originate from one sample, sequenced in a study of T cells in Graves' hyperthyroidism and ophthalmopathy. The source material, RNA transcripts, was used to amplify TCR beta CDR3 regions. Primed by the HTBI set, a first-round RT-PCR was run on the TCR CDR3. From the multiplex PCR reads, TCRdb called clonotypes with MiXCR, one entry per CDR3 protein. In the table there are approximately 95,000 distinct CDR3 sequences, about 37% of which are singletons. Sequencing used peripheral blood or thyroid tissue (not recorded which). These receptors all come from a woman aged 25 to 39 with Graves' hyperthyroidism.

This clonotype has ten or more counts. This sequence joins TRBV27 and TRBJ1-1; the match to TRBD1 covers 10 bases. The CDR3 is 14 amino acids. Germline assignment: CDR1 MNHEY and CDR2 SMNVEV (reference sequence). The V gene end was trimmed by 4 bases and the J gene end by 4 bases; junction bases not matched to a gene: 3. CDR3 loop: CASSYRDRGTEAFF. DNA of the CDR3: TGTGCCAGCAGTTACCGGGACAGGGGCACTGAAGCTTTCTTT.

This clonotype was recorded a few times. The chain couples TRBV30 to TRBJ1-5; maybe TRBD1 (5 bases). V lost 3 bases to trimming and J lost 7 bases, with 10 bases between them. CDR3 length: 12 residues. In germline, CDR1 is GTSNPN, CDR2 SVGIG (reference sequence). DNA of the CDR3: TGTGCCTGGAGAGAGGGGTCACAGCCCCAGCATTTT. Its protein product is CAWREGSQPQHF.